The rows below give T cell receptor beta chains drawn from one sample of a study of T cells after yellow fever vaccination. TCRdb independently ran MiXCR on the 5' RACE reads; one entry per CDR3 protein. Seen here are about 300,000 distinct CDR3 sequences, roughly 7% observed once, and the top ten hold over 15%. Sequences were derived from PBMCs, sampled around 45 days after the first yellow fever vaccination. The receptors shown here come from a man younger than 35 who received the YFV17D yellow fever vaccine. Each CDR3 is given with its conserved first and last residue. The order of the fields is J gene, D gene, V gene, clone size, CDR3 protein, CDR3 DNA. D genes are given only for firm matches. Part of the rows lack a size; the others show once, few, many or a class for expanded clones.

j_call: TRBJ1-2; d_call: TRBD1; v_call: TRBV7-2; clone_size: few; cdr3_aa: CALRQGEGYGYTF; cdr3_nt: TGTGCCTTAAGACAGGGAGAAGGCTATGGCTACACCTTC
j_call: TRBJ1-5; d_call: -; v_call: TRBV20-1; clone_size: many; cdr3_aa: CSASSGLDQPQHF; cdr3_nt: TGCAGTGCTAGTTCGGGGTTGGATCAGCCCCAGCATTTT
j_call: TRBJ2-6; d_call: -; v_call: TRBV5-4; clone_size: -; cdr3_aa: CSISWDRTGLSGANVLTF; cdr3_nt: TGTTCCATCAGCTGGGATAGAACAGGGCTCTCTGGGGCCAACGTCCTGACTTTC
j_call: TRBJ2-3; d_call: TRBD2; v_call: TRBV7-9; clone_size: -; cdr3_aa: CASSWTQRGADTQYF; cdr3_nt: TGTGCCAGCAGCTGGACACAGCGGGGGGCAGATACGCAGTATTTT
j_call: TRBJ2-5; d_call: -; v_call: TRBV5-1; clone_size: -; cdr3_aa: CASSLEAGRKETQYF; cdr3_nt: TGCGCCAGCAGCTTGGAGGCGGGGAGGAAAGAGACCCAGTACTTC
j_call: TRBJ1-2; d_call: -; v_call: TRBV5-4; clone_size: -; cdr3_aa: CASSLINRAVEYGYTF; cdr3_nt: TGTGCCAGCAGCTTAATTAACAGGGCAGTCGAGTATGGCTACACCTTC
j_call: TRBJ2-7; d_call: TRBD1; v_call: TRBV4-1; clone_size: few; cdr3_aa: CASSHPTGGLYEQYF; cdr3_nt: TGCGCCAGCAGCCACCCCACAGGGGGTTTATACGAGCAGTACTTC
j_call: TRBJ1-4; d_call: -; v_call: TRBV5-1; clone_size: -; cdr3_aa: CASSPEQGGEKLFF; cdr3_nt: TGCGCCAGCAGCCCCGAACAGGGAGGGGAAAAACTGTTTTTT
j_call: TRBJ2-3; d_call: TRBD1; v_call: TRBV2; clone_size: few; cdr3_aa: CASSEFRQGPQYF; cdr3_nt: TGTGCCAGCAGTGAATTTCGACAGGGTCCGCAGTATTTT
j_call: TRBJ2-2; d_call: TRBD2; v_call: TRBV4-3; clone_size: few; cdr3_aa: CASSQSQLAGENTGELFF; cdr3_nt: TGCGCCAGCAGCCAATCCCAGCTAGCGGGGGAGAACACCGGGGAGCTGTTTTTT
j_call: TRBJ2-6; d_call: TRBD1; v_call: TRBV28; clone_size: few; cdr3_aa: CATKPFPRDRENSGANVLTF; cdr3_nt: TGTGCCACCAAACCCTTCCCCCGGGACAGGGAGAACTCTGGGGCCAACGTCCTGACTTTC
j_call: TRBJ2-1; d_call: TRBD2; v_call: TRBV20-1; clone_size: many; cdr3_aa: CSAPGLAGGFPSNEQFF; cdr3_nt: TGCAGTGCTCCCGGACTAGCGGGGGGATTCCCGTCCAATGAGCAGTTCTTC
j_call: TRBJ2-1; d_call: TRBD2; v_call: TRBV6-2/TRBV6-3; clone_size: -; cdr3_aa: CASSYPGRAAGGLYNEQFF; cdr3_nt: TGTGCCAGCAGTTACCCGGGTAGAGCTGCGGGGGGGCTCTACAATGAGCAGTTCTTC
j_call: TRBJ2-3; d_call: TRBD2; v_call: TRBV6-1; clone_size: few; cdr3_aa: CASRAPGLAGGMDTQYF; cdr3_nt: TGTGCCAGCAGAGCACCGGGACTAGCGGGGGGGATGGATACGCAGTATTTT
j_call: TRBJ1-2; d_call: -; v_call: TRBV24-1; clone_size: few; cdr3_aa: CATSDLVGTNYGYTF; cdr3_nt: TGTGCCACCAGTGATTTGGTGGGGACGAACTATGGCTACACCTTC
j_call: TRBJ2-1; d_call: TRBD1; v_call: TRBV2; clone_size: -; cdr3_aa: CASSEQGVIYEQFF; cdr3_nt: TGTGCCAGCAGTGAACAGGGGGTAATCTATGAGCAGTTCTTC
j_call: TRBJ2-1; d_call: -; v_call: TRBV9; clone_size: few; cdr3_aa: CASSARRAPNFFDEQFF; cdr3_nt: TGTGCCAGCAGCGCTCGCCGGGCCCCGAATTTTTTCGATGAGCAGTTCTTC
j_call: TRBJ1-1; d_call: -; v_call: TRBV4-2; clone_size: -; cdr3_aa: CASSQVATGSRFWAEAFF; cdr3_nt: TGTGCCAGCAGCCAAGTAGCCACAGGGAGTCGGTTTTGGGCTGAAGCTTTCTTT
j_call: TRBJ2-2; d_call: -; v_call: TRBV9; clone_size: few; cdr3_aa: CASARGGTGELFF; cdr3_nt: TGTGCCAGTGCCAGGGGGGGCACCGGGGAGCTGTTTTTT
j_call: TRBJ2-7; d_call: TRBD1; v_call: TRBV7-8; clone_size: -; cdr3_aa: CASSVSGQGNEQYF; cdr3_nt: TGTGCCAGCAGCGTATCGGGACAGGGTAACGAGCAGTACTTC
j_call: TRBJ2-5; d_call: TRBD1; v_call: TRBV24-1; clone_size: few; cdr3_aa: CATRKGQHQETQYF; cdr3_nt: TGTGCCACCAGGAAGGGACAGCACCAAGAGACCCAGTACTTC
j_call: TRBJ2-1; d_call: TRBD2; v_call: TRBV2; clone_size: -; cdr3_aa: CASSFRLAGGHSYNEQFF; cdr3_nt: TGTGCCAGCAGTTTTAGGCTAGCGGGGGGTCACTCCTACAATGAGCAGTTCTTC
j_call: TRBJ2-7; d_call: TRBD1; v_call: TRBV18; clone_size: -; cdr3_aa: CASSPPGQPIEQYF; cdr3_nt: TGTGCCAGCTCACCACCGGGACAGCCTATCGAGCAGTACTTC
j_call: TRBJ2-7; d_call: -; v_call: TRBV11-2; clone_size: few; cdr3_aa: CASSTNLKWADYEQYF; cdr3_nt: TGTGCCAGCAGCACAAACCTAAAGTGGGCAGACTACGAGCAGTACTTC
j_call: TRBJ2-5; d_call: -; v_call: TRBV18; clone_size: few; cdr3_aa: CASSPPGLETQYF; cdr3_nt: TGTGCCAGCTCACCACCAGGGTTGGAGACCCAGTACTTC
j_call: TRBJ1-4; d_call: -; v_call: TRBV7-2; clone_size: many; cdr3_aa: CASSLDSHGELFF; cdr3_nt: TGTGCCAGCAGCTTAGACAGCCACGGGGAACTGTTTTTT
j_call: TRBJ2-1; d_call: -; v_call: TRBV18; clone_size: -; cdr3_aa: CASSPRGNERFF; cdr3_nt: TGTGCCAGCTCACCGCGTGGAAATGAGCGGTTCTTC
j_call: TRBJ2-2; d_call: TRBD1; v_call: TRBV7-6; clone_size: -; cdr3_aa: CACLPVDREDTGELFF; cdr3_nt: TGTGCCTGCCTCCCAGTGGACAGGGAGGACACCGGGGAGCTGTTTTTT
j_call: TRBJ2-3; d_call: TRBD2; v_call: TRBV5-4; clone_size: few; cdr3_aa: CASSMTSGGSTDTQYF; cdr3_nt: TGTGCCAGCAGCATGACTAGCGGGGGTAGCACAGATACGCAGTATTTT
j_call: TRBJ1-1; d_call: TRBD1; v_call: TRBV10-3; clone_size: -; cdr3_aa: CAIRTGQMNTEAFF; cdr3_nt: TGTGCCATCAGGACAGGGCAGATGAACACTGAAGCTTTCTTT
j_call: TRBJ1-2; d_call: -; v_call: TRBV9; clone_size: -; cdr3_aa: CASSVVGNYGYTF; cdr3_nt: TGTGCCAGCAGCGTAGTTGGGAACTATGGCTACACCTTC
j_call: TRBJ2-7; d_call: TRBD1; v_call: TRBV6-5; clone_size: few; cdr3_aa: CASSYSIRTGGAVYEQYF; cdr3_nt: TGTGCCAGCAGTTACTCGATAAGGACAGGGGGCGCGGTCTACGAGCAGTACTTC
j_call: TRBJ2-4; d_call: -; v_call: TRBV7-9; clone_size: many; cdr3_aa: CASSLDSGGGNIQYF; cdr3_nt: TGTGCCAGCAGCTTAGACTCTGGAGGGGGAAACATTCAGTACTTC
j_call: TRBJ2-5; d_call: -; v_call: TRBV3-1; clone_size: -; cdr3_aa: CACSQAWEKGETQYF; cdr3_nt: TGTGCCTGCAGCCAAGCGTGGGAGAAGGGAGAGACCCAGTACTTC
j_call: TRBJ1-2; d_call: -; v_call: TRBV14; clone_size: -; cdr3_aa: CASSQGTAYNYGYTF; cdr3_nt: TGTGCCAGCAGCCAAGGGACAGCCTATAACTATGGCTACACCTTC
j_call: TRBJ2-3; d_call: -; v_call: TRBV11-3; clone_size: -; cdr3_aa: CASSLGGASDTQYF; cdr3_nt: TGTGCCAGCAGCTTAGGGGGGGCCTCAGATACGCAGTATTTT
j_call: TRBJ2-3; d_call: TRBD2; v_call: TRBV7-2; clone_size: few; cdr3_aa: CASSWTSGGAGTQYF; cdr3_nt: TGTGCCAGCAGCTGGACTAGCGGGGGGGCGGGTACGCAGTATTTT
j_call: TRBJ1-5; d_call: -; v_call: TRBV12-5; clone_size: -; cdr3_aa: CASGLTTGTYSNQPQHF; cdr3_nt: TGTGCTAGTGGTTTGACCACAGGGACATATAGCAATCAGCCCCAGCATTTT
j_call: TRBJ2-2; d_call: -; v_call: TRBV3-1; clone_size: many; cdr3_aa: CASSQSFNGELFF; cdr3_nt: TGTGCCAGCAGCCAATCCTTTAACGGGGAGCTGTTTTTT
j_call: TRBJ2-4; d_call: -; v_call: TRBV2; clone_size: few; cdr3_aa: CASSVTSPNIQYF; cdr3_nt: TGTGCCAGCAGTGTTACAAGCCCAAACATTCAGTACTTC
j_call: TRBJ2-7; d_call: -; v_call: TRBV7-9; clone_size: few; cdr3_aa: CASSWSRNPDWYEQYF; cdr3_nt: TGTGCCAGCAGCTGGAGCCGGAATCCGGATTGGTACGAGCAGTACTTC
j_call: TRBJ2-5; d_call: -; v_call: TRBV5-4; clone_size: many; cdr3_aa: CASSPADGGNQETQYF; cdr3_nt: TGTGCCAGCAGCCCGGCTGATGGGGGTAACCAAGAGACCCAGTACTTC
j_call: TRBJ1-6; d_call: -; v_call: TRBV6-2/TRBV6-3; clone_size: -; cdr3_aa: CASSYRRGSPPLHF; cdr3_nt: TGTGCCAGCAGTTACCGGCGTGGGTCCCCACCCCTCCACTTT
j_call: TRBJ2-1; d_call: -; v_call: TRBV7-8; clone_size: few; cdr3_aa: CASSLTGKYNEQFF; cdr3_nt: TGTGCCAGCAGCTTGACAGGAAAATACAATGAGCAGTTCTTC
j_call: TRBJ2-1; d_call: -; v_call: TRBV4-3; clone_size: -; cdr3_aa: CASSQDPADNEQFF; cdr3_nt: TGCGCCAGCAGCCAAGATCCAGCGGACAATGAGCAGTTCTTC
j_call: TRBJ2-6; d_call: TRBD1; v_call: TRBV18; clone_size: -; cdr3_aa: CASSPSTGGSGANVLTF; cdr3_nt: TGTGCCAGCTCACCCTCGACAGGGGGCTCTGGGGCCAACGTCCTGACTTTC